One sample yielded the 8 T cell receptor beta chains listed below, sequenced in a study of T cell changes during pregnancy in multiple sclerosis. Sequencing was performed with immunoSEQ multiplex PCR; in TCRdb, only in-frame clones are kept and a portion is missing. The profile shows fewer than 70,000 clones, 80% to 90% of them singletons. Sequencing used peripheral blood, obtained in the first trimester of pregnancy. Receptor source: a female donor with multiple sclerosis, enrolled in a pregnancy study.

The chain couples TRBV7-2 to TRBJ1-5, with D unclear. Germline values: CDR1 SGHTA, CDR2 FQGNSA. The length of the CDR3 is 16 residues. V was cut by 5 bases and J by 3 bases, with 17 bases left in between. The CDR3 region has the DNA TGTGCCAGCAGCGAGGCCGTTAACGAGGCCAATCAGCCCCAGCATTTT. It is translated as CASSEAVNEANQPQHF.

The chain employs TRBV4-2 and TRBJ2-5, with TRBD1 matching 9 bases. Trimming at V came to 4 bases and at J to 1 base, leaving 7 bases not matched to a gene. Looked up from germline, CDR1 is LGHNA and CDR2 is YNFKEQ. The CDR3 length is 16 residues. The CDR3 DNA follows: TGTGCCAGCAGCCTTAACATGGACAGGGGCCAAGAGACCCAGTACTTC. Its translation is CASSLNMDRGQETQYF.

V is TRBV6-5 and J is TRBJ2-5, with TRBD2 matching over 7 bases. The V segment lost 4 bases and the J segment 1 base; nucleotides outside the gene matches: 6. The germline gives CDR1 MNHEY, CDR2 SVGAGI. The CDR3 is 15 amino acids. CDR3 nucleotide sequence: TGTGCCAGCAGTTTGGAGCGGGGCGGCCAAGAGACCCAGTACTTC. Translating gives CASSLERGGQETQYF.

The chain links TRBV9 to TRBJ2-1; 7 bases fit TRBD2. Germline V CDR1 and CDR2: SGDLS, YYNGEE. V trimming: 4 bases; J trimming: 8 bases; junction bases outside the gene matches: 15. This CDR3 contains 16 residues. The chain's CDR3 is CASSPQAGPSGDEQFF. CDR3 nucleotides: TGTGCCAGCAGCCCGCAAGCGGGGCCATCAGGAGATGAGCAGTTCTTC.

V and J are TRBV5-1 and TRBJ2-1, with D possibly being TRBD1 (5 bases). The CDR3 loop spans 16 amino acids. Trimming stripped 4 bases from V and 0 bases from J, with 14 bases between. CDR1 is SGHRS and CDR2 is YFSETQ in the germline V gene. The CDR3 bases are TGCGCCAGCAGCCTGCGACAGATAAGCTCCTACAATGAGCAGTTCTTC. Its protein product is CASSLRQISSYNEQFF.

The chain uses TRBV5-1 and TRBJ1-3; 9 bases align to TRBD1. This CDR3 contains 16 residues. With 0 bases clipped from V and 2 bases from J, the junction kept 3 bases outside the gene matches. CDR1 and CDR2 (germline): SGHRS, YFSETQ. The CDR3 region is CASSLAGTGPGNTIYF. CDR3 DNA: TGCGCCAGCAGCTTGGCCGGGACAGGGCCTGGAAACACCATATATTTT.

Comment on this clone: An end of the junction differs from the germline gene, which may be a read error. This sequence joins TRBV7-9 and TRBJ1-6; D not resolved. Germline CDR1 reads SEHNR; CDR2 reads FQNEAQ (reference sequence). The CDR3 totals 13 residues. This chain's CDR3 is CASSLAYNSPLHF. DNA of the CDR3: TGTGCCAGCAGCTTAGCCTACAATTCACCCCTCCACTTT.

This chain connects TRBV30 to TRBJ2-1; D is possibly TRBD1 (6 bases). Per the germline V gene, CDR1 is GTSNPN and CDR2 is SVGIG (reference sequence). The germline V and J ends were trimmed by 0 bases and 7 bases, with 13 bases remaining between them. CDR3 length equals 14 residues. Here the CDR3 reads CAWSVRNRENEQFF. The DNA of the CDR3 is TGTGCCTGGAGTGTACGAAACAGGGAGAATGAGCAGTTCTTC. Looking up the rest from reference TRBV30 and TRBJ2-1 gives the full variable domain: SQTIHQWPATLVQPVGSPLSLECTVEGTSNPNLYWYRQAAGRGLQLLFYSVGIGQISSEVPQNLSASRPQDRQFILSSKKLLLSDSGFYLCAWSVRNRENEQFFGPGTRLTVL.